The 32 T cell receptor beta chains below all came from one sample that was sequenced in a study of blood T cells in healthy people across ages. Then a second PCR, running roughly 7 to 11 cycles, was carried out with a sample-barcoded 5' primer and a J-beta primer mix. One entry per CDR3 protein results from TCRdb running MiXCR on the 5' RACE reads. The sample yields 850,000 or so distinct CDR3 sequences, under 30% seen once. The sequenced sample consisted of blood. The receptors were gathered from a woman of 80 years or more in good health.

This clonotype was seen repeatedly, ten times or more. CDR3 nucleotide sequence: TGTGCAGCGGGGGGATCTTCTAAGCAGTACTTC. Encoded protein: CAAGGSSKQYF. The genes are TRBV28 and TRBJ2-7; TRBD2 agrees at 9 bases. Germline V CDR1 and CDR2: MDHEN, SYDVKM. The CDR3 length is 11 residues. Together with reference TRBV28 and TRBJ2-7, the CDR3 gives the full variable domain: DVKVTQSSRYLVKRTGEKVFLECVQDMDHENMFWYRQDPGLGLRLIYFSYDVKMKEKGDIPEGYSVSREKKERFSLILESASTNQTSMYLCAAGGSSKQYFGPGTRLTVT.

The CDR3 region has the DNA TGTGCCAGCAGCAGGATGGCGCGTACGCAGTATTTT. Its translation is CASSRMARTQYF. This chain joins TRBV7-2 and TRBJ2-3; no definite D call. V was cut by 5 bases and J by 8 bases, with 11 bases left in between. The CDR3 is 12 residues long. The germline V gene encodes CDR1 SGHTA and CDR2 FQGNSA.

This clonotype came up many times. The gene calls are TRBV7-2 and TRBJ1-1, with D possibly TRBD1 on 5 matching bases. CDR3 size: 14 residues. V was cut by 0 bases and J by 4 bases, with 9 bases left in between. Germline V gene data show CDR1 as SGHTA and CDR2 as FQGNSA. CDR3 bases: TGTGCCAGCAGCTTAGCAGGGGTTGCCACTGAAGCTTTCTTT. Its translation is CASSLAGVATEAFF.

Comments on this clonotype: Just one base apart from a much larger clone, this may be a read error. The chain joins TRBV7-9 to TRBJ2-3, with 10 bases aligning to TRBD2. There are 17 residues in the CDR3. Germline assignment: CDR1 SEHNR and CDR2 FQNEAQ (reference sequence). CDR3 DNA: TGTGCCAGCAGCTCGCTAGCGGGGGCCGTAAGCACAGGTACGCAGTATTTT. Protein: CASSSLAGAVSTGTQYF. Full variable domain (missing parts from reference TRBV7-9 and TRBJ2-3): DTGVSQNPRHKITKRGQNVTFRCDPISEHNRLYWYRQTLGQGPEFLTYFQNEAQLEKSRLLSDRFSAERPKGSFSTLEIQRTEQGDSAMYLCASSSLAGAVSTGTQYFGPGTRLTVL.

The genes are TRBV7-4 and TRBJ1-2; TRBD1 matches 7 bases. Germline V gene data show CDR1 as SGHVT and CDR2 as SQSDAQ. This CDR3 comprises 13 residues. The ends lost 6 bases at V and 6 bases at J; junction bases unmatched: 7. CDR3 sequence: CASRGGGPNGYTF. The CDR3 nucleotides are TGTGCCAGCAGAGGAGGGGGCCCCAATGGCTACACCTTC.

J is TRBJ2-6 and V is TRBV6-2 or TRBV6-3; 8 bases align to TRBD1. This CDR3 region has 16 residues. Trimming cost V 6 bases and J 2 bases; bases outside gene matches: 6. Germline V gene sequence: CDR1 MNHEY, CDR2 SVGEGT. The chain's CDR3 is CASRESGGAGANVLTF. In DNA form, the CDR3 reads TGTGCCAGCAGGGAATCAGGGGGCGCTGGGGCCAACGTCCTGACTTTC.

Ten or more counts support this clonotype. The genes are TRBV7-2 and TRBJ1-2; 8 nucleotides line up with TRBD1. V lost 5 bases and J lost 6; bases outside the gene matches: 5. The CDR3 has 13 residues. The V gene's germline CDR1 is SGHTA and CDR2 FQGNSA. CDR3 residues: CASSLRGQDGYTF. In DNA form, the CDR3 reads TGTGCCAGCAGCCTCCGGGGACAGGATGGCTACACCTTC.

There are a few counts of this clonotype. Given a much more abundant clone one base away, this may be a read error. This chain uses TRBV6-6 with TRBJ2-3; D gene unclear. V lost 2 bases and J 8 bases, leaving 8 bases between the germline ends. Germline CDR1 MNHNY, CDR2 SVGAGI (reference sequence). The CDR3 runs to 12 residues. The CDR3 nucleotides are TGTGCCAGCAGTTACGGGTCAGGTACGCAGTATTTT. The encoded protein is CASSYGSGTQYF.

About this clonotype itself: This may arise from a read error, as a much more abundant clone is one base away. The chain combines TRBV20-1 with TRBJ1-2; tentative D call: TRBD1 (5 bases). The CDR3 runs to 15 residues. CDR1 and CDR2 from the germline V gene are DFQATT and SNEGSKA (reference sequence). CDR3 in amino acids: CSARDLGTGNYGYIF. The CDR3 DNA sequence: TGCAGTGCTAGAGATCTGGGGACTGGGAACTATGGCTACATCTTC.

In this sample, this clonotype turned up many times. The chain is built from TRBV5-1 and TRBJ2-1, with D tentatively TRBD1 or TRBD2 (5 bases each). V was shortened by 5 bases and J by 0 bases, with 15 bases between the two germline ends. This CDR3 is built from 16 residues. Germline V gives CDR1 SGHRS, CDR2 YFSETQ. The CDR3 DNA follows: TGCGCCAGCAGTTACTCAGGGACCAACTCCTACAATGAGCAGTTCTTC. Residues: CASSYSGTNSYNEQFF.

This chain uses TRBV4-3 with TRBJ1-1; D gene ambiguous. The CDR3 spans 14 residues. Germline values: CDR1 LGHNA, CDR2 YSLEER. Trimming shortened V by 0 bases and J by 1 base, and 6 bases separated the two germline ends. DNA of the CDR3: TGCGCCAGCAGCCAAGATACAGCGAACACTGAAGCTTTCTTT. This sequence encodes CASSQDTANTEAFF.

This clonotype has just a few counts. CDR3 region: CASSQDWGGREAFF. CDR3 DNA: TGCGCCAGCAGCCAAGATTGGGGGGGCAGAGAAGCTTTCTTT. The chain couples TRBV4-3 to TRBJ1-1, with D possibly matching TRBD1 (6 bases). The CDR3 totals 14 residues. V lost 0 bases and J lost 8, with 13 bases in between. Germline CDR1 and CDR2: LGHNA and YSLEER.

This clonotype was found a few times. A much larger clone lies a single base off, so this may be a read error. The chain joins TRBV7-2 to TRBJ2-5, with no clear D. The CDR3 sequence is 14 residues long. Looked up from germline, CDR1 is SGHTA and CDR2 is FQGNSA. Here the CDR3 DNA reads TGTGCCAGCGGCTCCAGCTCGGCACAAGGGACCCAGTACTTC. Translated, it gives CASGSSSAQGTQYF.

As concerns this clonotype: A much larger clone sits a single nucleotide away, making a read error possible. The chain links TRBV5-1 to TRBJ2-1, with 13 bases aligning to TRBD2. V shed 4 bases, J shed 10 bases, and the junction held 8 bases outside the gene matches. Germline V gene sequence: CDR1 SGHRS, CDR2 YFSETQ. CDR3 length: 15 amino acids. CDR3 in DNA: TGCGCCAGCAGCCAACGACTAGCGGGGGGATACGAGCAGTTCTTC. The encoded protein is CASSQRLAGGYEQFF. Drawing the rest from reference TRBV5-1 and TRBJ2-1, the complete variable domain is KAGVTQTPRYLIKTRGQQVTLSCSPISGHRSVSWYQQTPGQGLQFLFEYFSETQRNKGNFPGRFSGRQFSNSRSEMNVSTLELGDSALYLCASSQRLAGGYEQFFGPGTRLTVL.

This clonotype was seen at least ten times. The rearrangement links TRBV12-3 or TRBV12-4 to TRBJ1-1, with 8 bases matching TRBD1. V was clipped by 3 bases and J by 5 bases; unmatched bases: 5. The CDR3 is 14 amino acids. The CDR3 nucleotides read TGTGCCAGCAGTTTCCAGGGGGCAGGGACTGAAGCTTTCTTT. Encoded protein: CASSFQGAGTEAFF.

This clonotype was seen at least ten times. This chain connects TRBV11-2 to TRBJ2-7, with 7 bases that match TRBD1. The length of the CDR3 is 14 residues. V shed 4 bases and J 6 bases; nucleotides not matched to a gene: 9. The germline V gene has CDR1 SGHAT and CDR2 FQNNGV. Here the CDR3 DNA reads TGTGCCAGCAGCTACACCAACAGGGGCCGCGAGCAGTACTTC. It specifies CASSYTNRGREQYF.

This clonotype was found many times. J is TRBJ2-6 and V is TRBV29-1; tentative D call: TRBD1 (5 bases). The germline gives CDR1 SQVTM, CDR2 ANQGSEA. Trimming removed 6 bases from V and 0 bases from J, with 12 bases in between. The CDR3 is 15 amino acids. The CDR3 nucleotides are TGCAGCGTGGCCCTAGGGGACTCTGGGGCCAACGTCCTGACTTTC. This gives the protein CSVALGDSGANVLTF. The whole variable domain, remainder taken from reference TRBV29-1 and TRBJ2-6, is SAVISQKPSRDICQRGTSLTIQCQVDSQVTMMFWYRQQPGQSLTLIATANQGSEATYESGFVIDKFPISRPNLTFSTLTVSNMSPEDSSIYLCSVALGDSGANVLTFGAGSRLTVL.

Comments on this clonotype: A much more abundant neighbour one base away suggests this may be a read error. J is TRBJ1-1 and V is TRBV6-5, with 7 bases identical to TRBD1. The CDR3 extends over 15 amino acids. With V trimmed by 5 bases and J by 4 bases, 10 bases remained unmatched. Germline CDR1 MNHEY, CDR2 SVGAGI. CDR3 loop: CASSPSTGWSTEAFF. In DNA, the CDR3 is TGTGCCAGCAGTCCGTCGACAGGGTGGAGCACTGAAGCTTTCTTT.

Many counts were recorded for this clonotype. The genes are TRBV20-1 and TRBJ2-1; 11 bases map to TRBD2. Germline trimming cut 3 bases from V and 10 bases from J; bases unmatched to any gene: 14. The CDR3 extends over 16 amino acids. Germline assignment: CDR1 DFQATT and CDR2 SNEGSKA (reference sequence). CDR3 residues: CSASSQLAGGIGEQFF. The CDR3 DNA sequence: TGCAGTGCTAGTTCACAATTAGCGGGGGGGATCGGCGAGCAGTTCTTC.

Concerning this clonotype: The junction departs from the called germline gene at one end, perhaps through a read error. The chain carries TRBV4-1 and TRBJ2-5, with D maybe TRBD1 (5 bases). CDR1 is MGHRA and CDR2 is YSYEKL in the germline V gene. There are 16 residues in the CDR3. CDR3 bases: TGCGCCGGCAGCCGTGGACACTCCCCTGGCCAAGAGACCCAGTACTTC. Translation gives CAGSRGHSPGQETQYF.

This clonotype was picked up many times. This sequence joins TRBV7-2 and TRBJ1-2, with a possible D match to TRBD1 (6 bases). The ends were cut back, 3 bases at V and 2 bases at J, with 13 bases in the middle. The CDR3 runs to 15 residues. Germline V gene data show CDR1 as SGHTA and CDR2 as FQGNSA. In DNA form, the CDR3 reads TGTGCCAGCAGCTTGTATGCAGGGGCGAACTATGGCTACACCTTC. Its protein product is CASSLYAGANYGYTF.

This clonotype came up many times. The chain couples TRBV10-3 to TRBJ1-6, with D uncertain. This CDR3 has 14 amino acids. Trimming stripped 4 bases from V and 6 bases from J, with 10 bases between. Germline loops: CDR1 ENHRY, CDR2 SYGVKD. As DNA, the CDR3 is TGTGCCATCAGTGGGTACAGCGTTAATTCACCCCTCCACTTT. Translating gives CAISGYSVNSPLHF.

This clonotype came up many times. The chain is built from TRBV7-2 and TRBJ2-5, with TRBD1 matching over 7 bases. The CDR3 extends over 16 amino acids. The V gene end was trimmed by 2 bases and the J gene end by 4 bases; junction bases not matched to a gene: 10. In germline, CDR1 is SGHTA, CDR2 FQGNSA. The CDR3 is CASSLKGARVGETQYF. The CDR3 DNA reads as TGTGCCAGCAGCTTAAAGGGGGCTAGGGTTGGAGAGACCCAGTACTTC.

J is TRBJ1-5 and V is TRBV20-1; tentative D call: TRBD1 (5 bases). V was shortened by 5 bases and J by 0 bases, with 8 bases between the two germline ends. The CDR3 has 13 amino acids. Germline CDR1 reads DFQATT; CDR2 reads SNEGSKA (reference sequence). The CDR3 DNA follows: TGCAGTGCTTTGGGGGATAGCAATCAGCCCCAGCATTTT. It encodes CSALGDSNQPQHF.

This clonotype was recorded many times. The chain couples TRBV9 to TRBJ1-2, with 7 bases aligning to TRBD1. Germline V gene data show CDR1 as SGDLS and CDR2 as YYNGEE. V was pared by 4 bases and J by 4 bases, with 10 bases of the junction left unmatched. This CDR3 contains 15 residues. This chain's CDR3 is CASSSRTGDFYGYTF. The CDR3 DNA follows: TGTGCCAGCAGCTCCCGGACAGGCGATTTCTATGGCTACACCTTC.

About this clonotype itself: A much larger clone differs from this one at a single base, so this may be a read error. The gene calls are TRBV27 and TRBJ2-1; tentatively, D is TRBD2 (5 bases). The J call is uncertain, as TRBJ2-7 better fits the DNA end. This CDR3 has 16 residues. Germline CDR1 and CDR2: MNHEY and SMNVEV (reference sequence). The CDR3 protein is CASSLNAGVTYNEQYF. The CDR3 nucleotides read TGTGCCAGCAGTTTAAATGCGGGCGTCACCTACAATGAGCAGTACTTC.

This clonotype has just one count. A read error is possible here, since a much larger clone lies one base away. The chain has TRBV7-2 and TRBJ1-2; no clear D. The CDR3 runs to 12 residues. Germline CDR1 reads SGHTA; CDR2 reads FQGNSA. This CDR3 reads CAGSPGIYGYTF. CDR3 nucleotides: TGTGCCGGCAGCCCCGGGATCTATGGCTACACCTTC.

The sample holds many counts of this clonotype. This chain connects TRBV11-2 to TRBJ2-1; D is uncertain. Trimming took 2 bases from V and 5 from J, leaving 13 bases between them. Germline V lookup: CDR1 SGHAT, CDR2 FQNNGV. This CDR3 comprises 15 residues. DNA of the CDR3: TGTGCCAGCAGCTTAAGTGGGCCTATCGACAATGAGCAGTTCTTC. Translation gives CASSLSGPIDNEQFF.

CDR3 coding DNA: TGTGCCTGGAGTGTACTCCGGACTAGCGGGGGCGCAGATACGCAGTATTTT. Protein product: CAWSVLRTSGGADTQYF. The chain employs TRBV30 and TRBJ2-3; 13 nucleotides line up with TRBD2. Germline CDR1 GTSNPN, CDR2 SVGIG (reference sequence). CDR3 length: 17 amino acids. Losses at the gene ends were 0 bases for V and 4 bases for J; bases not matched to a gene: 7.

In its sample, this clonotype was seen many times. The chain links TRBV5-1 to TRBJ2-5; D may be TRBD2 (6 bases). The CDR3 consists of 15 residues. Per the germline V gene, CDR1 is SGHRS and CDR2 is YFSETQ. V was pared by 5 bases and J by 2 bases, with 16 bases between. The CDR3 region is CASRPGTAGQETQYF. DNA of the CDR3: TGCGCCAGCAGGCCCGGGACGGCGGGGCAAGAGACCCAGTACTTC.

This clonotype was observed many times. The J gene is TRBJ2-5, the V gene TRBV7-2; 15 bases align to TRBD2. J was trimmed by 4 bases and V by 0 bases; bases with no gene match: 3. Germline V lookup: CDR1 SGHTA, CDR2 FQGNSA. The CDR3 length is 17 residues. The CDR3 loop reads CASSLAGLAGGGETQYF. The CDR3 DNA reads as TGTGCCAGCAGCTTAGCGGGACTAGCGGGGGGCGGAGAGACCCAGTACTTC.

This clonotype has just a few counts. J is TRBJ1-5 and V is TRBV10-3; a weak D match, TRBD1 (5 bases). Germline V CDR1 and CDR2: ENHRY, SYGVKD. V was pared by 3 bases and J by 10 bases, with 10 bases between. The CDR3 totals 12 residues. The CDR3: CAISDSGGPQHF. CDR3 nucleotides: TGTGCCATCAGTGACTCCGGGGGACCCCAGCATTTT.